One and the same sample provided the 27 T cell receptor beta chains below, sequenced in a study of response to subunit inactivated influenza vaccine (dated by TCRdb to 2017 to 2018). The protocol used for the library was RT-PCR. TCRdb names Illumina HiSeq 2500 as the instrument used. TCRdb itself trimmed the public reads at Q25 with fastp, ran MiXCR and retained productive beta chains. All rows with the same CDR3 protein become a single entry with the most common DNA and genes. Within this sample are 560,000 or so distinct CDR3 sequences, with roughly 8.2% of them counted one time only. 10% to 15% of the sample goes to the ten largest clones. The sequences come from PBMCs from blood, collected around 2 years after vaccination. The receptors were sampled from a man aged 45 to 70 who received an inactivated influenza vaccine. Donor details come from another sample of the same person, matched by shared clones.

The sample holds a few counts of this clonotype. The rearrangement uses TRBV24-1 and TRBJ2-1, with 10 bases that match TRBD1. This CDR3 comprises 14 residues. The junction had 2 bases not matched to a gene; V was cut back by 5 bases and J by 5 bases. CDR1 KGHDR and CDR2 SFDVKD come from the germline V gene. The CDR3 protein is CATSAGQGNNEQFF. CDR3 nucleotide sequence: TGTGCCACCAGTGCGGGACAGGGGAACAATGAGCAGTTCTTC.

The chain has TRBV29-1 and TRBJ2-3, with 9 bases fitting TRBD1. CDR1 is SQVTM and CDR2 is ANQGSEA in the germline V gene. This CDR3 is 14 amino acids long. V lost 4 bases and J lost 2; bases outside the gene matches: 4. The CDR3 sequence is CSVGGQGPTDTQYF. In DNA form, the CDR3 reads TGCAGCGTTGGAGGACAGGGGCCCACAGATACGCAGTATTTT.

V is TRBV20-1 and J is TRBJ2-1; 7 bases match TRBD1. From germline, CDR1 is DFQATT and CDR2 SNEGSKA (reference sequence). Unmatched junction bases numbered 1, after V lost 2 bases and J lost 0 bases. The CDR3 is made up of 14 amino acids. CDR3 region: CSARRDSSYNEQFF. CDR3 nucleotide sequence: TGCAGTGCTAGACGGGACAGCTCCTACAATGAGCAGTTCTTC.

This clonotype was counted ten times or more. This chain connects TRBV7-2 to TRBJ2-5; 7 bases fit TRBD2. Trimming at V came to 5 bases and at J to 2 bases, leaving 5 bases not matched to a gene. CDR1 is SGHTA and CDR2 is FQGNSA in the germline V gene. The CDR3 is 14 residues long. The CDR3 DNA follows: TGTGCCAGCAGCCCGCAAGCGGGGCAAGAGACCCAGTACTTC. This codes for CASSPQAGQETQYF.

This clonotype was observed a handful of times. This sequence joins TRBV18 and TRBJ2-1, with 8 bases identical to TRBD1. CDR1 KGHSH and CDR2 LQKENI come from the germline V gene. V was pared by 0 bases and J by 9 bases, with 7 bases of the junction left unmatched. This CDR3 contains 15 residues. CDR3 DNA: TGTGCCAGCTCACCACCTAGGCAGGGGGCGGTTGAGCAGTTCTTC. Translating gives CASSPPRQGAVEQFF.

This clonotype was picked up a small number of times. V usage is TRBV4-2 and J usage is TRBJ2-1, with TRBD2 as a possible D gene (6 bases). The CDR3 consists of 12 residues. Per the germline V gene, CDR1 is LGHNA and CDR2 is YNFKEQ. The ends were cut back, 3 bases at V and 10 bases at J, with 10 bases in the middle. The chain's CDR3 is CASSQTLAEQFF. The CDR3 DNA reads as TGTGCCAGCAGCCAGACCCTAGCGGAGCAGTTCTTC.

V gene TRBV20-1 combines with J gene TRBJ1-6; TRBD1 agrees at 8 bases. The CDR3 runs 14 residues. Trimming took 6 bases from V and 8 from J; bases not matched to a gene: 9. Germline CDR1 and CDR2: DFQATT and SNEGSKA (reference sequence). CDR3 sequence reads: CSAGGQGTDSPLHF. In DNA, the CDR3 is TGCAGTGCGGGCGGACAGGGAACGGATTCACCCCTCCACTTT.

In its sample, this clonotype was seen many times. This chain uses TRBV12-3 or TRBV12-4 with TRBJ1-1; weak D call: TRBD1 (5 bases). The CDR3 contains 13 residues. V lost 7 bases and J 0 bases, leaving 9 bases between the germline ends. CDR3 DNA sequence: TGTGCCAGCACCCGGGGGATGAACACTGAAGCTTTCTTT. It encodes CASTRGMNTEAFF.

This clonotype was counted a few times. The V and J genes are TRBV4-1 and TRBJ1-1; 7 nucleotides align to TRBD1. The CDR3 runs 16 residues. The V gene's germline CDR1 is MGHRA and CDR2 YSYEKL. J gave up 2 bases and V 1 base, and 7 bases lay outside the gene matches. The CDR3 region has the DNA TGCGCCAGCAGCCAAGTACGACAGGGTTACAACACTGAAGCTTTCTTT. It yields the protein CASSQVRQGYNTEAFF.

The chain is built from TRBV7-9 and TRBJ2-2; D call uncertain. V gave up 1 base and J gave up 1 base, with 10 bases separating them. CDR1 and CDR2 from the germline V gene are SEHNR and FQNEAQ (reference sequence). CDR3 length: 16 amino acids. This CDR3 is CASSLGGIQNTGELFF. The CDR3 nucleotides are TGTGCCAGCAGCTTAGGAGGTATTCAGAACACCGGGGAGCTGTTTTTT.

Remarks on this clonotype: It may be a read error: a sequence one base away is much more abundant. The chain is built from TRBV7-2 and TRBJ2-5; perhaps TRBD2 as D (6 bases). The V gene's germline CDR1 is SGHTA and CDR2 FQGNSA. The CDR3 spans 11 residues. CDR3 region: CAGSLAVTQYF. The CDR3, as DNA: TGTGCCGGCAGCTTAGCGGTAACCCAGTACTTC.

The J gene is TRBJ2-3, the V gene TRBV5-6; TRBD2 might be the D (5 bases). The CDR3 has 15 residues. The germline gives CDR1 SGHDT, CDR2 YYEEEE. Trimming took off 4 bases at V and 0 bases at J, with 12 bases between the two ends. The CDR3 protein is CASSPGVGSTDTQYF. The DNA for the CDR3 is TGTGCCAGCAGCCCCGGGGTAGGGAGCACAGATACGCAGTATTTT. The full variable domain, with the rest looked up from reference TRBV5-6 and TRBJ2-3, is DAGVTQSPTHLIKTRGQQVTLRCSPKSGHDTVSWYQQALGQGPQFIFQYYEEEERQRGNFPDRFSGHQFPNYSSELNVNALLLGDSALYLCASSPGVGSTDTQYFGPGTRLTVL.

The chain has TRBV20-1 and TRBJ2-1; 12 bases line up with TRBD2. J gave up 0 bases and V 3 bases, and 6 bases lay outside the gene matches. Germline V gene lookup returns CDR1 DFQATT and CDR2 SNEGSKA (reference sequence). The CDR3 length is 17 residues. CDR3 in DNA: TGCAGTGCTAGGAAACTAGCGGGGGGCCCCTCCTACAATGAGCAGTTCTTC. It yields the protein CSARKLAGGPSYNEQFF.

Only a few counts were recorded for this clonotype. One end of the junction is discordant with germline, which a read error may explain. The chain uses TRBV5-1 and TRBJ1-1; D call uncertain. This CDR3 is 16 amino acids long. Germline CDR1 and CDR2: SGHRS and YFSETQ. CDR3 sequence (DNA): TGCGCCAGCAGCTTGGGGACGGAGGTTTTGAACACTGAGGCTTTCTTT. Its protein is CASSLGTEVLNTEAFF.

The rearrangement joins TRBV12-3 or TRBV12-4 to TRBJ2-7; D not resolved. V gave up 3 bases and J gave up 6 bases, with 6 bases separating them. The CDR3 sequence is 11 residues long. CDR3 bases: TGTGCCAGCAGTTTTGCCCGCGAGCAGTACTTC. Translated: CASSFAREQYF.

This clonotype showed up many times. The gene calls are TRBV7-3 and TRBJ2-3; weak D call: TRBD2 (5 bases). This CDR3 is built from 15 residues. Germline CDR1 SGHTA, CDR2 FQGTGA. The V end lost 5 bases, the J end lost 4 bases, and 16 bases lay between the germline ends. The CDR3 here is CASSPSSGLADTQYF. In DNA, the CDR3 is TGTGCCAGCAGCCCTAGCAGCGGCCTGGCAGATACGCAGTATTTT.

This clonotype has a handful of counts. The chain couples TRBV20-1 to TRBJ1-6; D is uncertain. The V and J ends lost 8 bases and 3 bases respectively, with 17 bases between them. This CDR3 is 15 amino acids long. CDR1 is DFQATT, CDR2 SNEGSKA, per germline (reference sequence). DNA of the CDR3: TGCAGTCCGCTTAAAGGACGGGTCTATAATTCACCCCTCCACTTT. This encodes CSPLKGRVYNSPLHF.

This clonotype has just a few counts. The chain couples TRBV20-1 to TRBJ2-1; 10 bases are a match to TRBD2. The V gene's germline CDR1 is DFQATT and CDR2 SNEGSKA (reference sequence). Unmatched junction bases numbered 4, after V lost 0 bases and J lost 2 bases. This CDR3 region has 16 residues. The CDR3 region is CSARDITSGTYNEQFF. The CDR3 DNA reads TGCAGTGCTAGAGATATTACTAGCGGGACCTACAATGAGCAGTTCTTC.

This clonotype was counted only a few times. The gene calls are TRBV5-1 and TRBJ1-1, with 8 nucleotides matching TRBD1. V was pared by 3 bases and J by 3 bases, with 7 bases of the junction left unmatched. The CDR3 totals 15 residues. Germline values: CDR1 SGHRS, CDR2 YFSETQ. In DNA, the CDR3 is TGCGCCAGCAGCTCACTAGGACAGGGCGACACTGAAGCTTTCTTT. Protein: CASSSLGQGDTEAFF.

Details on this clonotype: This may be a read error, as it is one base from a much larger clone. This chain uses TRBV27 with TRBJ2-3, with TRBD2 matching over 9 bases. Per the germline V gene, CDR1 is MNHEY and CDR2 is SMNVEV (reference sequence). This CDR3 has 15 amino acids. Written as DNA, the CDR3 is TGTGCCGGCAGTTCCAGCGGGGGGCGCACAGATACGCAGTATTTT. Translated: CAGSSSGGRTDTQYF.

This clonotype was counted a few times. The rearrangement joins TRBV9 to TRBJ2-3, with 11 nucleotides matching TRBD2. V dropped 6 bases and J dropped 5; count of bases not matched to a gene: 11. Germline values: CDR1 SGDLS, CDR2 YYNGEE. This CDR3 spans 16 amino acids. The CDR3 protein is CASTNQGGLAVDTQYF. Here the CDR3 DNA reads TGTGCCAGCACCAATCAGGGGGGACTAGCGGTAGATACGCAGTATTTT.

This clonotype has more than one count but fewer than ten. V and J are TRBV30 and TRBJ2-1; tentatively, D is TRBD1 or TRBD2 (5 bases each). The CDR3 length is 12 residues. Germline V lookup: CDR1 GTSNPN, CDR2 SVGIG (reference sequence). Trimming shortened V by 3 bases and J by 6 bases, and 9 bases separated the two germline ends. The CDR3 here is CAWRGPPNEQFF. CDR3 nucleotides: TGTGCCTGGAGGGGACCGCCCAATGAGCAGTTCTTC.

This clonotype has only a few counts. CDR3 sequence (DNA): TGTGCCAGCACCCGGGACAGGGGCTCTGGAGATCTGTACTTC. This gives the protein CASTRDRGSGDLYF. This sequence joins TRBV2 and TRBJ2-5; 10 bases are shared with TRBD1. Trimming at V came to 7 bases and at J to 13 bases, leaving 15 bases not matched to a gene. Germline assignment: CDR1 SNHLY and CDR2 FYNNEI. This CDR3 is built from 14 residues.

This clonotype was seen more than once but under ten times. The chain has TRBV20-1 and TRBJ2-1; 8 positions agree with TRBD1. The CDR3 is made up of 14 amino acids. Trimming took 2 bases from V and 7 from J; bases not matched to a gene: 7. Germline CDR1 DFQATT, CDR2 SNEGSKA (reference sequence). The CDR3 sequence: CSARIGQGRNEQFF. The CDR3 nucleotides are TGCAGTGCTAGAATCGGACAGGGACGGAATGAGCAGTTCTTC.

CDR3 region: CASSQDLGQGRINEKLFF. CDR3 DNA sequence: TGCGCCAGCAGCCAAGATCTGGGCCAGGGGCGGATCAATGAAAAACTGTTTTTT. The chain employs TRBV4-1 and TRBJ1-4; weak D call: TRBD1 (6 bases). The CDR3 totals 18 residues. CDR1 and CDR2 from the germline V gene are MGHRA and YSYEKL. Trimming left V 0 bases short and J 5 bases short, with 19 bases between.

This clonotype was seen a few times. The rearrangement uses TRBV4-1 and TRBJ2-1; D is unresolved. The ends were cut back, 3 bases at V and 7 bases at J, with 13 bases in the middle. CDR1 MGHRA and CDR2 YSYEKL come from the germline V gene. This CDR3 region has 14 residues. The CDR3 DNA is TGCGCCAGCAGCCACCCCGGAACAAAGAATGAGCAGTTCTTC. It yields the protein CASSHPGTKNEQFF.

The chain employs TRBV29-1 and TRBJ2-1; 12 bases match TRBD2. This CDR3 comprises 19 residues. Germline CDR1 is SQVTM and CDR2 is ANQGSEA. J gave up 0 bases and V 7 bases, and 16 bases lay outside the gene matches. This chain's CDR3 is CSAPTSGSQGGGSYNEQFF. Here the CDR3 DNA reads TGCAGCGCCCCGACTAGCGGGAGTCAGGGGGGTGGCTCCTACAATGAGCAGTTCTTC.